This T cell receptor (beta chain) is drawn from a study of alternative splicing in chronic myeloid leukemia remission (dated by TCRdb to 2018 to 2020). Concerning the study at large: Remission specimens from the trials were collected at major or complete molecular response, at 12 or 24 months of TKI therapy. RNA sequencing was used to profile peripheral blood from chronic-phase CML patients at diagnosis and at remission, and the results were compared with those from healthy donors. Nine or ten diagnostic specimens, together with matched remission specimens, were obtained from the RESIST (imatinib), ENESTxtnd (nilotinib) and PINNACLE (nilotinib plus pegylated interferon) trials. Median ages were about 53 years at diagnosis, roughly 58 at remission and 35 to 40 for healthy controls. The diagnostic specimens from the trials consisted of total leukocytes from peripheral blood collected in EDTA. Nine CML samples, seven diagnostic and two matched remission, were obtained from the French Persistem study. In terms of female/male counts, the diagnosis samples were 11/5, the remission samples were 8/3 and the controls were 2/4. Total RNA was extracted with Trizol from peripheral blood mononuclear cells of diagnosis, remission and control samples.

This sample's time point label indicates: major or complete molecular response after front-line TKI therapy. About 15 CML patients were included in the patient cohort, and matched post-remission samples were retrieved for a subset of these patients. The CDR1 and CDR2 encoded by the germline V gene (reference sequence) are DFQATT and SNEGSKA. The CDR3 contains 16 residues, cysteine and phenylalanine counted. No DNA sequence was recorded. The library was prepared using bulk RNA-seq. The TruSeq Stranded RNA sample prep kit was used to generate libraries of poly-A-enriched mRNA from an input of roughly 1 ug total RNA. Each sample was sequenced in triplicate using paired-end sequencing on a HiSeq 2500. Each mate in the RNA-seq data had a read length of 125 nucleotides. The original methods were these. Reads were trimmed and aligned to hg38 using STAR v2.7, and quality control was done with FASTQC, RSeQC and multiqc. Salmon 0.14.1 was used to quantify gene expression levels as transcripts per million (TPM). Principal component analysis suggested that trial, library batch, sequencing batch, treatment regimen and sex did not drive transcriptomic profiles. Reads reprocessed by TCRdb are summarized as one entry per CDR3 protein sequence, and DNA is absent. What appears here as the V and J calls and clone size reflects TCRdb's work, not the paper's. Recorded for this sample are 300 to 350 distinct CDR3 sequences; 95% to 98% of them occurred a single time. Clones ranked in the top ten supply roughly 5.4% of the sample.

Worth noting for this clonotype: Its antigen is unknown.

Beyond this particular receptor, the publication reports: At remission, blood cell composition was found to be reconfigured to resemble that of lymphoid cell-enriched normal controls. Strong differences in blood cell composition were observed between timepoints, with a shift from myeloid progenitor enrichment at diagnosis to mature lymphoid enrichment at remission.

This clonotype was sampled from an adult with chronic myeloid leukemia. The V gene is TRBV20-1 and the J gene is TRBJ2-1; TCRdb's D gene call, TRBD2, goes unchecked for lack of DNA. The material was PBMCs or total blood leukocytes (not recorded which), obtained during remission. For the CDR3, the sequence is CSARVRSGGSYNEQFF.